This T cell receptor (beta chain) derives from a study of T cell responses to AZD1222 COVID-19 vaccine. Whole-study findings and limits: Just a handful of AZD1222 recipients tested seropositive at baseline. Only after the peak T cell response were repertoires sampled. Spike-specific TCR breadth rose after two AZD1222 doses, and depth rose as well.

This clone appeared a single time. The antigen is not known. Method: immunoSEQ multiplex PCR; TCRdb's copy keeps in-frame clones and lacks some. The sample carries over 70,000 clones, around 85% recorded once. J was trimmed by 4 bases and V by 3 bases; bases with no gene match: 11. Germline CDR1 reads ENHRY; CDR2 reads SYGVKD. The CDR3 is made up of 16 amino acids. The receptor was derived from an adult in good health. This specimen was peripheral blood, taken on day 0 of AZD1222 vaccination. V is TRBV10-3 and J is TRBJ2-7, with 8 bases aligning to TRBD1. This CDR3 is CAISDPRAGGTYEQYF. Here the CDR3 DNA reads TGTGCCATCAGTGACCCCAGGGCAGGGGGCACATACGAGCAGTACTTC.